The rows below give T cell receptor beta chains drawn from one sample of a study of blood T cells in healthy people across ages. MiXCR, applied by TCRdb to the 5' RACE reads, yields one record per CDR3 protein. This sample yields 1.5 million to 2 million distinct CDR3 sequences, of which 28% are seen a single time; roughly 8.2% belongs to the top ten. Sequencing input: blood. Receptors originate from a woman aged 25 to 39 in good health. Each CDR3 is given with its conserved first and last residue. A D gene is named only where the DNA matches it firmly. The size of a clone is reported for some rows only, either as once, few or many, or as a class for expanded clones.

>TRBV6-2/TRBV6-3|.|TRBJ1-1|.
TGTGCCAGCAGTTACTCGATACGTACAGGGAGGGAGACTGAAGCTTTCTTT
CASSYSIRTGRETEAFF
>TRBV20-1|.|TRBJ1-2|.
TGCAGTGCTAGTCGGGACGGTACAAACTATGGCTACACCTTC
CSASRDGTNYGYTF
>TRBV5-1|.|TRBJ2-4|few
TGCGCCACCTCTTTTGGTCCCTTAGCCAAAAACATTCAGTACTTC
CATSFGPLAKNIQYF
>TRBV7-9|.|TRBJ2-5|few
TGTGCCAGCAGCTTTTCGCTGTTCTCCCAAGAGACCCAGTACTTC
CASSFSLFSQETQYF
>TRBV28|.|TRBJ1-2|.
TGTGCCAGCAGTTTAGCCGAACAGGGAAGCTACACCTTC
CASSLAEQGSYTF
>TRBV20-1|TRBD2|TRBJ2-3|.
TGCAGTGCTAGAGATACGAGGCGGGGGGCAGATACGCAGTATTTT
CSARDTRRGADTQYF
>TRBV4-1|.|TRBJ2-3|.
TGCGCCAGCAGCCGGAACAGGGCTAGCACAGATACGCAGTATTTT
CASSRNRASTDTQYF
>TRBV29-1|TRBD1|TRBJ2-7|many
TGCAGCGTTGGAAGGGGACAGGGACCCTACGAGCAGTACTTC
CSVGRGQGPYEQYF
>TRBV24-1|.|TRBJ2-3|.
TGTGCCACCAGTGATGCCAGGGTCACAGATACGCAGTATTTT
CATSDARVTDTQYF
>TRBV9|TRBD2|TRBJ2-1|.
TGTGCCAGCAGCGCCGACGCGGGACTAGCGGGGGGTGGAGAGCAGTTCTTC
CASSADAGLAGGGEQFF
>TRBV30|.|TRBJ2-1|few
TGTGCCTGGAGTGTTTATGTCAATGAGCAGTTCTTC
CAWSVYVNEQFF
>TRBV6-1|.|TRBJ1-5|few
TGTGCCAGCAGTACGGATGGGTATCAGCCCCAGCATTTT
CASSTDGYQPQHF
>TRBV6-5|.|TRBJ1-1|.
TGTGCCAGCAGTTACGGGTCAGCCGTGAACACTGAAGCTTTCTTT
CASSYGSAVNTEAFF
>TRBV30|.|TRBJ2-3|.
TGTGCCTGGAGTGACGGGGCGCCCCGCGTACCGCAGTATTTT
CAWSDGAPRVPQYF
>TRBV6-6|.|TRBJ2-6|.
TGTGCCGGCAGCACACAGAGAGAGTCTGGGGCCAACGTCCTGACTTTC
CAGSTQRESGANVLTF
>TRBV4-1|.|TRBJ1-6|.
TGCGCCAGCAGCCAAGGGACCCCGACAGTTACTTCACCCCTCCACTTT
CASSQGTPTVTSPLHF
>TRBV29-1|TRBD2|TRBJ2-7|few
TGCAGCGTCCGAGCGGGGAGAACTTCTTACGAGCAGTACTTC
CSVRAGRTSYEQYF
>TRBV29-1|.|TRBJ2-5|many
TGCAGCGTTGAATCTCTCCAAGAGACCCAGTACTTC
CSVESLQETQYF
>TRBV7-2|.|TRBJ2-2|few
TGTGCCAGCAGCGTTAGGGCAACCGGGGAGCTGTTTTTT
CASSVRATGELFF
>TRBV5-1|TRBD1|TRBJ1-4|.
TGCGCCAGCAGCCCGACAGGGTTTGGTGAAAAACTGTTTTTT
CASSPTGFGEKLFF
>TRBV20-1|.|TRBJ2-7|many
TGCAGTGCTAGAGTAGCGTTCGGCGAGCAGTACTTC
CSARVAFGEQYF
>TRBV9|TRBD1|TRBJ1-4|.
TGTGCCATCGCACCGTCGACTCGGGACAGGGTTGGTGAAAAACTGTTTTTT
CAIAPSTRDRVGEKLFF
>TRBV2|.|TRBJ2-5|few
TGTGCCAGCAGTGACGGCTGGGGAGGGACCCAGTACTTC
CASSDGWGGTQYF
>TRBV11-2|.|TRBJ2-4|few
TGTGCCAGCAGCCACCGGACAGAAAACATTCAGTACTTC
CASSHRTENIQYF
>TRBV7-2|.|TRBJ2-7|many
TGTGCCAGCAGCCCTGGGAGGAGCTCTTGGGAGCAGTACTTC
CASSPGRSSWEQYF
>TRBV12-3/TRBV12-4|.|TRBJ1-6|.
TGTGCCAGCAGTTTTTACAGCGAGAATTCACCCCTCCACTTT
CASSFYSENSPLHF
>TRBV6-1|.|TRBJ2-7|.
TGTGCCAGCAGTGAAATGTGGGACAAAGAGCAGTACTTC
CASSEMWDKEQYF
>TRBV12-3/TRBV12-4|.|TRBJ1-6|many
TGTGCCAGCAGTTTCCGAACAGGGATTCGTTCACCCCTCCACTTT
CASSFRTGIRSPLHF
>TRBV28|TRBD1|TRBJ2-5|few
TGTGCCAGCAGTTTATGGGGGACAGTAAGACAAGAGACCCAGTACTTC
CASSLWGTVRQETQYF
>TRBV5-1|.|TRBJ2-1|.
TGCGCCAGCAGGTTGCAGATAAGCAATGAGCAGTTCTTC
CASRLQISNEQFF
>TRBV7-9|.|TRBJ2-1|.
TGTGCCAGCAGCTTTTGGACAGCCAATGAGCAGTTCTTC
CASSFWTANEQFF
>TRBV7-9|.|TRBJ2-1|few
TGTGCCAGCAGCACAGTTCTACCTATCCTCTCCTACAATGAGCAGTTCTTC
CASSTVLPILSYNEQFF
>TRBV7-9|.|TRBJ2-5|once
TGTGCCATACTCTCCAGGGGTCAAGAGACCCAGTACTTC
CAILSRGQETQYF
>TRBV20-1|.|TRBJ2-7|few
TGCAGTGCTAGAGAGCTAGTATCCTACGAGCAGTACTTC
CSARELVSYEQYF
>TRBV6-2/TRBV6-3|TRBD1|TRBJ2-1|.
TGTGCCAGCAGTTCCGAGACAGGGAGTTATGAGCAGTTCTTC
CASSSETGSYEQFF
>TRBV28|.|TRBJ2-7|many
TGTGCCAGCATCCCGCTTCAGGGAGGAGGCTACGAGCAGTACTTC
CASIPLQGGGYEQYF